This T cell receptor delta chain comes out of a study of gamma-delta T cells after stem cell transplantation (dated by TCRdb to 2015 to 2016). As regards this clone: Its antigen remains undetermined. A much larger clone lies one base from this, so it may be a read error. Within the sample, other DNA sequences also encode this same CDR3.

The CDR3 contains 22 residues, cysteine and phenylalanine counted. Just CDR3 DNA is preserved here, 66 bases in frame from base 1. The germline V gene encodes CDR1 GEAIGNYY and CDR2 EKD. The library was built by means of RT-PCR. The data were produced on an Illumina MiSeq. Clonotypes were called again by TCRdb from the public reads via CATT, and duplicate nucleotide sequences were then merged into one entry. The sample contains some 2,500 delta-chain clones, less than 10% of them found a single time. Of the sample, roughly 11% is held by the ten largest clones. This receptor chain uses TRDV2 and TRDJ3, with 12 bases aligning to TRDD3. Material for sequencing was gamma-delta T cells. The receptor was isolated from a human donor. It is not recorded whose cells these are; they may come from a transplant donor. The nucleotide sequence reads TGTGCCTGTGACGGGCCGGGGGGTACTGGGGGATACCCCTCCTGGGACACTCGACAGATGTTTTTC. The translation is CACDGPGGTGGYPSWDTRQMFF.